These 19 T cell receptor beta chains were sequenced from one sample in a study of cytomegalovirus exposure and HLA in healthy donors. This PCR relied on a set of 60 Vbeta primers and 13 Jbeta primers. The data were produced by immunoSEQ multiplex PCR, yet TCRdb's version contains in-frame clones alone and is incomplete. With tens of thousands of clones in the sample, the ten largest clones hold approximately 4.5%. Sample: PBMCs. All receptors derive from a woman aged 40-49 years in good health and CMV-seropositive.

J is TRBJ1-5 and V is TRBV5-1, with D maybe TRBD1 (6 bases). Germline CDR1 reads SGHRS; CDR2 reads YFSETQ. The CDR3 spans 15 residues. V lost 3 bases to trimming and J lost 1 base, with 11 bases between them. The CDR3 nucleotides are TGCGCCAGCAGCTCACTGGGGGCGAGCAATCAGCCCCAGCATTTT. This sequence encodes CASSSLGASNQPQHF.

CDR3 protein: CASSFRPAGRTDTQYF. CDR3 DNA: TGTGCCAGCAGCTTTCGGCCAGCGGGCCGCACAGATACGCAGTATTTT. The chain is built from TRBV5-8 and TRBJ2-3; TRBD2 is a possible D gene (6 bases). Deletions cut 2 bases from V and 1 base from J, with 14 bases between. The CDR3 has 16 amino acids. Germline CDR1 reads SGHTS; CDR2 reads YDEGEE.

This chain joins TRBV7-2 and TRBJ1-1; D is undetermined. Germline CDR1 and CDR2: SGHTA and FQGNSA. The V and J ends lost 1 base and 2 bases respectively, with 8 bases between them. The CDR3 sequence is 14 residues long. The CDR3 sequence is CASSLVAVNTEAFF. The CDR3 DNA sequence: TGTGCCAGCAGCTTAGTAGCCGTTAACACTGAAGCTTTCTTT.

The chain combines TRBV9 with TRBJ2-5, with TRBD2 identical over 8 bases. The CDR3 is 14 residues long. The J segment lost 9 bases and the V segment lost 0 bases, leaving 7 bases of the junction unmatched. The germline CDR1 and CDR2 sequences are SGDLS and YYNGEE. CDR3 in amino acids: CASSVESQRESQYF. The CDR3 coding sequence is TGTGCCAGCAGCGTAGAGAGCCAGCGGGAGTCCCAGTACTTC.

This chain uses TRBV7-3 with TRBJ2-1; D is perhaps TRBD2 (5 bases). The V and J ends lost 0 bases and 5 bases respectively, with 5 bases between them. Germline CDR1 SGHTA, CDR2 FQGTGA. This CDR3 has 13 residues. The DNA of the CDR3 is TGTGCCAGCAGCTTAACTAGCGACAATGAGCAGTTCTTC. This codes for CASSLTSDNEQFF.

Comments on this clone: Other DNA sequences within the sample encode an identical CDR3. CDR3 residues: CASSLSDSSSYEQYF. The CDR3 DNA reads as TGTGCCAGCAGTTTATCGGACAGTAGCTCCTACGAGCAGTACTTC. The chain combines TRBV27 with TRBJ2-7; D may be TRBD1 (6 bases). The V end lost 0 bases, the J end lost 0 bases, and 9 bases lay between the germline ends. This CDR3 has 15 residues. Germline-derived CDR1 and CDR2 are MNHEY and SMNVEV (reference sequence).

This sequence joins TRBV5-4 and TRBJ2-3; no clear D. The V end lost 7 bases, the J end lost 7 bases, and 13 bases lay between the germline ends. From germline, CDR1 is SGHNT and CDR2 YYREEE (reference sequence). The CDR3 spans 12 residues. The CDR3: CASGTSPYTQYF. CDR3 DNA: TGTGCCAGCGGTACATCTCCATATACGCAGTATTTT.

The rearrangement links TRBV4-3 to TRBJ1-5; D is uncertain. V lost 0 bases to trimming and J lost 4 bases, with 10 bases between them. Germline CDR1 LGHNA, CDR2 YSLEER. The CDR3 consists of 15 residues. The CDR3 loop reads CASSQDRERNQPQHF. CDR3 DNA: TGCGCCAGCAGCCAAGATCGGGAGAGGAATCAGCCCCAGCATTTT.

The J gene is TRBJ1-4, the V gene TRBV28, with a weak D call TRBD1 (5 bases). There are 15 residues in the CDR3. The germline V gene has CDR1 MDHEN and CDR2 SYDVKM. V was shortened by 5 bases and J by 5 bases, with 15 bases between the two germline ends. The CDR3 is CASSIRLGGNEKLFF. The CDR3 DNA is TGTGCCAGCAGTATCAGACTGGGGGGAAATGAAAAACTGTTTTTT.

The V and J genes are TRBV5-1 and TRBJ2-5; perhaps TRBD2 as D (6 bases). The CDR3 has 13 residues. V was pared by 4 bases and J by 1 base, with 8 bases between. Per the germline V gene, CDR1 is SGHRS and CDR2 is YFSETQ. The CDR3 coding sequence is TGCGCCAGCAGCGGGGGGAGCCAAGAGACCCAGTACTTC. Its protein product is CASSGGSQETQYF.

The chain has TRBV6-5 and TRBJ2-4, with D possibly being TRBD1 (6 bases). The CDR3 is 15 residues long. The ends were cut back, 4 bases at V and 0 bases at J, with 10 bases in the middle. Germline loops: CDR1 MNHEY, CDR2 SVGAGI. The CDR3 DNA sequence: TGTGCCAGCAGTTGGACAGCCTTAGCCAAAAACATTCAGTACTTC. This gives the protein CASSWTALAKNIQYF.

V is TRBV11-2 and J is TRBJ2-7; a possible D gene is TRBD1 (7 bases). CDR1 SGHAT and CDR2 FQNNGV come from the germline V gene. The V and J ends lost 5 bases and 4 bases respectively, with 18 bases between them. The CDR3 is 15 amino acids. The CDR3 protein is CASSQGGTAVYEQYF. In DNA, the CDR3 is TGTGCCAGCAGCCAGGGCGGGACAGCAGTGTACGAGCAGTACTTC.

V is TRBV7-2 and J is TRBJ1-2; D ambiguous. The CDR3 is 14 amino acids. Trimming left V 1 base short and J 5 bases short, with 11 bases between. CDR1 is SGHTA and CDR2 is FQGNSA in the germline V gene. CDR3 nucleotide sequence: TGTGCCAGCAGCTTAGGAATGCGGGAGTATGGCTACACCTTC. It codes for CASSLGMREYGYTF.

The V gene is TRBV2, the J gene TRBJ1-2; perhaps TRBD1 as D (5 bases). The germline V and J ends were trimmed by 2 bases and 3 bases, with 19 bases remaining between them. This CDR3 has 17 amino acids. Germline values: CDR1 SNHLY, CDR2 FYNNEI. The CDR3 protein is CASSESPRVYRDYGYTF. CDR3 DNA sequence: TGTGCCAGCAGTGAATCCCCCAGGGTGTATCGAGACTATGGCTACACCTTC.

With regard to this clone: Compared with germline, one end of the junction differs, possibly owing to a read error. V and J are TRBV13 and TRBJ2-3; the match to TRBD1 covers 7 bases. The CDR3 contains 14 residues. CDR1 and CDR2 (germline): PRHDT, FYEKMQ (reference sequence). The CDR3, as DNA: TGTGCCAGCAGCCTAGGGACAGGCACAGATACGCAGTATTTT. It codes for CASSLGTGTDTQYF.

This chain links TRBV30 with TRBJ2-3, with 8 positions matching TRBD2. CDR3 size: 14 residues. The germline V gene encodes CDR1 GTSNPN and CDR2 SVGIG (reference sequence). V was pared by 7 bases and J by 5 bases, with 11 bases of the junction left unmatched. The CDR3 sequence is CASRIGRGRDTQYF. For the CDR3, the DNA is TGTGCCTCGAGGATCGGGAGGGGTAGAGATACGCAGTATTTT.

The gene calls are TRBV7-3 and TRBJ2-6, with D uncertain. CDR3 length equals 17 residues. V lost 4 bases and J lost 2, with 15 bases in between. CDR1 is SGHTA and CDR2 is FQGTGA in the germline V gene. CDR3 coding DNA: TGTGCCAGCAGCTCCTTACCGAAAACTACTGGGGCCAACGTCCTGACTTTC. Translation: CASSSLPKTTGANVLTF.

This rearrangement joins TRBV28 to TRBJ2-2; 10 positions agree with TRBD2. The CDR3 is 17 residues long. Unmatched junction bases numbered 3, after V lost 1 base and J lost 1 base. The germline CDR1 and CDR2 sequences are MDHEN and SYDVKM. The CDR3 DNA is TGTGCCAGCAGTTTATATGGACTAGCGGTGAACACCGGGGAGCTGTTTTTT. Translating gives CASSLYGLAVNTGELFF.

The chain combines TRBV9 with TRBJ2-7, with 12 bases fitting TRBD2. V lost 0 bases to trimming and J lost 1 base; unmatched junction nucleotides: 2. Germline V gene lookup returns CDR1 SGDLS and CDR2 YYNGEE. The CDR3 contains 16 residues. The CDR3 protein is CASSVGGTSGSYEQYF. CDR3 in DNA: TGTGCCAGCAGCGTAGGAGGGACTAGCGGGTCCTACGAGCAGTACTTC.